Sequencing of this T cell receptor beta chain was carried out in a study of regulatory T cells. The primer mix had 52 TRBV and 13 TRBJ primers. Profiled with immunoSEQ multiplex PCR; TCRdb holds only in-frame clones, not every one. The sample has approximately 20,000 clones; roughly 93% are singletons. Every patient with CD3G deficiency had evidence of autoimmunity. A remark on this clone: Its antigen is still unknown.

Overall study results and limits: Regulatory T cells showed the strongest V-J pair restriction and V/J gene skewing among patient repertoires.

This TCR was sampled from a child under 10 years old with CD3G deficiency. The sample consisted of CD8+ T cells sorted from blood.

As DNA, the CDR3 is TGTGCCAGCAGCTTGGAGTGGAATGAGCAGTTCTTC. It specifies CASSLEWNEQFF. The chain recombines TRBV11-2 with TRBJ2-1, with D unclear. Per the germline V gene, CDR1 is SGHAT and CDR2 is FQNNGV. The CDR3 runs 12 residues. V was trimmed by 3 bases and J by 7 bases, leaving 7 bases between them.